These T cell receptor beta chains were read from a single sample in a study of STAT5B mutations in CD4+ large granular lymphocyte leukemia. Generated by immunoSEQ multiplex PCR, the TCRdb table keeps only in-frame clones and is missing some. Altogether about 40,000 clones are present, roughly 80% being singletons, with the ten largest covering about 0.34%. Sequenced sample: CD4+ T cells from blood buffy coats. The receptors come from a human donor in good health. Each CDR3 is given without its conserved first and last residue.

j_gene: TRBJ1-3
v_gene: TRBV9
len: 14
CDR3aa: ASSALGGGSGNTIY

j_gene: TRBJ1-4
v_gene: TRBV9
len: 13
CDR3aa: ASSVGGGENEKLF

j_gene: TRBJ2-7
v_gene: TRBV30
len: 11
CDR3aa: AWRKTGPYEQY

j_gene: TRBJ2-1
v_gene: TRBV7-9
len: 15
CDR3aa: ASSLSLGGGAGNEQF

j_gene: TRBJ2-4
v_gene: TRBV4-3
len: 13
CDR3aa: ASSQDRGGGNIQY

j_gene: TRBJ2-7
v_gene: TRBV6-1
len: 14
CDR3aa: ASSETRWDSSYEQY

j_gene: TRBJ1-5
v_gene: TRBV6-1
len: 10
CDR3aa: ASKGSNQPQH

j_gene: TRBJ1-4
v_gene: TRBV5-1
len: 10
CDR3aa: ASRQGEEKLF

j_gene: TRBJ1-4
v_gene: TRBV19
len: 13
CDR3aa: ASRHVGGSAEKLF

j_gene: TRBJ2-1
v_gene: TRBV7-9
len: 14
CDR3aa: ASSQRTSGTYNEQF

j_gene: TRBJ2-5
v_gene: TRBV4-3
len: 12
CDR3aa: ASSQGAIGETQY

j_gene: TRBJ1-4
v_gene: TRBV6-5
len: 13
CDR3aa: ASRRRPSENEKLF

j_gene: TRBJ2-7
v_gene: TRBV19
len: 11
CDR3aa: ASSGQLSYEQY

j_gene: TRBJ2-5
v_gene: TRBV5-1
len: 13
CDR3aa: ASSLGGGQRETQY

j_gene: TRBJ1-3
v_gene: TRBV4-3
len: 14
CDR3aa: ASSSPTGGLGNTIY

j_gene: TRBJ1-6
v_gene: TRBV19
len: 13
CDR3aa: ASSIDRAGNSPLH

j_gene: TRBJ1-1
v_gene: TRBV13
len: 11
CDR3aa: ASSLEGGLEAF

j_gene: TRBJ1-4
v_gene: TRBV18
len: 14
CDR3aa: ASSPPKGQGDEKLF

j_gene: TRBJ1-4
v_gene: TRBV2
len: 12
CDR3aa: ASSESGVGEKLF

j_gene: TRBJ1-5
v_gene: TRBV21-1
len: 14
CDR3aa: ASSKGNDRGVQPQH

j_gene: TRBJ1-1
v_gene: TRBV6-5
len: 12
CDR3aa: ASTSGGEGTEAF

j_gene: TRBJ1-2
v_gene: TRBV5-6
len: 12
CDR3aa: ASSGQGGIRGYT

j_gene: TRBJ1-2
v_gene: TRBV28
len: 13
CDR3aa: ASSLSAPWEYGYT

j_gene: TRBJ2-3
v_gene: TRBV5-1
len: 15
CDR3aa: ASSSLDRGGGTDTQY

j_gene: TRBJ2-1
v_gene: TRBV5-6
len: 12
CDR3aa: ASSLGDRSGTQF

j_gene: TRBJ2-1
v_gene: TRBV15
len: 20
CDR3aa: ATSRDLGTSGRAFGSYNEQF

j_gene: TRBJ1-4
v_gene: TRBV7-2
len: 13
CDR3aa: ASSLRTLRGEKLF

j_gene: TRBJ2-1
v_gene: TRBV4-2
len: 14
CDR3aa: ASSQDPGGKVSEQF

j_gene: TRBJ2-2
v_gene: TRBV9
len: 14
CDR3aa: ASSVVPDSNTGELF

j_gene: TRBJ2-7
v_gene: TRBV7-7
len: 14
CDR3aa: ASSPRAGRRVYEQY

j_gene: TRBJ1-1
v_gene: TRBV6-6
len: 9
CDR3aa: ATHQDTEAF

j_gene: TRBJ2-2
v_gene: TRBV2
len: 14
CDR3aa: ASSVQGFANTGELF

j_gene: TRBJ2-6
v_gene: TRBV2
len: 11
CDR3aa: ASSGVGANVLT

j_gene: TRBJ2-3
v_gene: TRBV7-9
len: 14
CDR3aa: ASSSNRQTLTDTQY